Following are 27 T cell receptor beta chains from one sample sequenced in a study of cytomegalovirus exposure and HLA in healthy donors. PCR employed 60 Vbeta and 13 Jbeta primers. Sequenced by immunoSEQ multiplex PCR; TCRdb stores in-frame clones only, minus some. The sample lists roughly 67,000 clones, about 77% occurring once. The sample taken for sequencing was PBMCs. The receptors derive from a middle-aged man in good health and CMV-seronegative.

This sequence joins TRBV9 and TRBJ2-7; TRBD1 matches 9 bases. Germline CDR1 SGDLS, CDR2 YYNGEE. Trimming at V came to 3 bases and at J to 4 bases, leaving 8 bases not matched to a gene. This CDR3 has 15 residues. As DNA, the CDR3 is TGTGCCAGCAGCGGTGCCGGGACAGGGTGGTACGAGCAGTACTTC. This codes for CASSGAGTGWYEQYF.

The genes are TRBV29-1 and TRBJ2-7, with 8 bases aligning to TRBD1. The CDR3 runs 13 residues. The V gene's germline CDR1 is SQVTM and CDR2 ANQGSEA. V dropped 5 bases and J dropped 1; count of bases not matched to a gene: 4. CDR3 amino acids: CSVRGQDSYEQYF. The CDR3 DNA reads as TGCAGCGTTAGGGGACAGGATTCCTACGAGCAGTACTTC.

The rearrangement links TRBV6-6 to TRBJ1-1, with 7 bases lining up with TRBD1. The V segment lost 4 bases and the J segment 7 bases; nucleotides outside the gene matches: 6. Germline values: CDR1 MNHNY, CDR2 SVGAGI (reference sequence). This CDR3 spans 13 amino acids. CDR3 region: CASSLKGQVEAFF. For the CDR3, the DNA is TGTGCCAGCAGTTTAAAAGGACAGGTTGAAGCTTTCTTT.

J is TRBJ2-3 and V is TRBV20-1; TRBD1 is a possible D gene (5 bases). The CDR3 sequence is 11 residues long. V lost 6 bases and J lost 13, with 17 bases in between. Germline assignment: CDR1 DFQATT and CDR2 SNEGSKA (reference sequence). The CDR3 loop is CSADSWGEKYF. In DNA, the CDR3 is TGCAGTGCCGACAGTTGGGGTGAAAAGTATTTT.

The V and J genes are TRBV5-1 and TRBJ1-3; TRBD1 is a possible D gene (5 bases). CDR3 length: 15 amino acids. V lost 4 bases and J lost 4, with 15 bases in between. Germline loops: CDR1 SGHRS, CDR2 YFSETQ. Here the CDR3 DNA reads TGCGCCAGCAGCGCCACCGTAGGGGTCGGAAACACCATATATTTT. Its protein product is CASSATVGVGNTIYF. Drawing the rest from reference TRBV5-1 and TRBJ1-3, the complete variable domain is KAGVTQTPRYLIKTRGQQVTLSCSPISGHRSVSWYQQTPGQGLQFLFEYFSETQRNKGNFPGRFSGRQFSNSRSEMNVSTLELGDSALYLCASSATVGVGNTIYFGEGSWLTVV.

V is TRBV19 and J is TRBJ2-1; 9 bases map to TRBD1. The CDR3 totals 14 residues. Germline V gene data show CDR1 as LNHDA and CDR2 as SQIVND (reference sequence). V shed 8 bases, J shed 2 bases, and the junction held 4 bases outside the gene matches. Written as DNA, the CDR3 is TGTGCCAGTGGATACAGGGGGCCCTACAATGAGCAGTTCTTC. As protein: CASGYRGPYNEQFF.

J is TRBJ2-1 and V is TRBV11-2; 7 bases agree with TRBD2. The length of the CDR3 is 16 residues. Germline-derived CDR1 and CDR2 are SGHAT and FQNNGV. J was trimmed by 8 bases and V by 1 base; bases with no gene match: 11. For the CDR3, the DNA is TGTGCCAGCAGCTTAGCCATCGGCGGGAGTCTAGATGAGCAGTTCTTC. It specifies CASSLAIGGSLDEQFF.

The rearrangement links TRBV7-8 to TRBJ2-7, with D unresolved. The germline V and J ends were trimmed by 1 base and 5 bases, with 9 bases remaining between them. CDR1 and CDR2 (germline): SGHVS, FQNEAQ. The CDR3 has 13 residues. The CDR3 DNA follows: TGTGCCAGCAGCTTAGGTCGAGCGAACGAGCAGTACTTC. Translated: CASSLGRANEQYF.

V usage is TRBV25-1 and J usage is TRBJ2-7, with 9 bases lining up with TRBD2. From germline, CDR1 is MGHDK and CDR2 SYGVNS. The J segment lost 3 bases and the V segment lost 4 bases, leaving 4 bases of the junction unmatched. This CDR3 has 14 amino acids. This CDR3 reads CASSGGLAGYEQYF. In DNA, the CDR3 is TGTGCCAGCAGTGGGGGACTAGCTGGCTACGAGCAGTACTTC.

The chain uses TRBV7-2 and TRBJ1-1; 10 positions match TRBD1. V dropped 5 bases and J dropped 5; count of bases not matched to a gene: 5. Per the germline V gene, CDR1 is SGHTA and CDR2 is FQGNSA. This CDR3 region has 14 residues. The CDR3 nucleotides read TGTGCCAGCAGCCGACAGGGGGCGCGAACTGAAGCTTTCTTT. It yields the protein CASSRQGARTEAFF.

This clone has only a few counts. This chain uses TRBV4-1 with TRBJ1-1, with 7 bases fitting TRBD1. This CDR3 is built from 14 residues. The germline V gene encodes CDR1 MGHRA and CDR2 YSYEKL. Losses at the gene ends were 0 bases for V and 13 bases for J; bases not matched to a gene: 11. The CDR3 reads CASSQDSGTELVFF. The CDR3 nucleotides read TGCGCCAGCAGCCAAGATTCAGGGACAGAACTGGTTTTCTTT.

The V call is TRBV12-5, the J call TRBJ2-5; 7 positions match TRBD1. The better agreement between TRBJ2-7 and the DNA end casts doubt on the J call. The CDR3 extends over 15 amino acids. CDR1 is LGHNT and CDR2 is FRNRAP in the germline V gene. The CDR3 nucleotides read TGTGCTAGTGGTACAGGGGACCTTGGCTCCTACGAGCAGTACTTC. Protein product: CASGTGDLGSYEQYF.

Only one count was recorded for this clone. This chain uses TRBV5-1 with TRBJ2-3; TRBD2 matches 7 bases. The CDR3 is 16 amino acids. The germline V gene encodes CDR1 SGHRS and CDR2 YFSETQ. V shed 2 bases, J shed 2 bases, and the junction held 8 bases outside the gene matches. Here the CDR3 reads CASSLVGGSVTDTQYF. CDR3 bases: TGCGCCAGCAGCTTAGTTGGCGGGAGCGTCACAGATACGCAGTATTTT.

The chain has TRBV7-7 and TRBJ2-5, with 8 bases identical to TRBD2. This CDR3 has 14 residues. With V trimmed by 5 bases and J by 4 bases, 6 bases remained unmatched. Germline assignment: CDR1 SSHAT and CDR2 FNYEAQ (reference sequence). CDR3 sequence (DNA): TGTGCCAGCAGCCCCGGGACTAGAGGAGAGACCCAGTACTTC. Residues: CASSPGTRGETQYF.

This clone has just a few counts. The chain links TRBV7-9 to TRBJ2-1; 8 bases match TRBD1. The length of the CDR3 is 18 residues. The trim removed 3 bases at V and 6 bases at J, leaving 16 bases unmatched. Germline V gene data show CDR1 as SEHNR and CDR2 as FQNEAQ (reference sequence). In DNA form, the CDR3 reads TGTGCCAGCAGCTTCCGGGACAGGCTTTCGTCGGCGGGCAATGAGCAGTTCTTC. Protein: CASSFRDRLSSAGNEQFF.

As to this clone: Other DNA sequences in this specimen translate into the identical CDR3. V gene TRBV11-2 combines with J gene TRBJ2-7, with 8 bases lining up with TRBD1. V dropped 5 bases and J dropped 4; count of bases not matched to a gene: 10. The V gene's germline CDR1 is SGHAT and CDR2 FQNNGV. The CDR3 has 15 amino acids. The CDR3 nucleotides read TGTGCCAGCAGCGAACAGAGAGACAGGGGATACGAGCAGTACTTC. Protein product: CASSEQRDRGYEQYF. The variable domain in full, with the rest retrieved from reference TRBV11-2 and TRBJ2-7, is EAGVAQSPRYKIIEKRQSVAFWCNPISGHATLYWYQQILGQGPKLLIQFQNNGVVDDSQLPKDRFSAERLKGVDSTLKIQPAKLEDSAVYLCASSEQRDRGYEQYFGPGTRLTVT.

The chain uses TRBV7-6 and TRBJ2-4, with TRBD2 matching over 7 bases. This CDR3 spans 16 amino acids. The germline CDR1 and CDR2 sequences are SGHVS and FNYEAQ. V lost 0 bases, J lost 3 bases, and 5 bases stayed unmatched. The CDR3 here is CASSLAVWEGKNIQYF. The CDR3 bases are TGTGCCAGCAGCTTAGCGGTGTGGGAGGGCAAAAACATTCAGTACTTC.

The chain combines TRBV28 with TRBJ1-3; perhaps TRBD1 as D (6 bases). Germline V gene data show CDR1 as MDHEN and CDR2 as SYDVKM. Trimming shortened V by 2 bases and J by 8 bases, and 13 bases separated the two germline ends. This CDR3 spans 14 amino acids. The CDR3 DNA sequence: TGTGCCAGCAGTTTACACAGGGTGGTGGACACCATATATTTT. It encodes CASSLHRVVDTIYF.

This clone was detected once. The chain uses TRBV10-2 and TRBJ2-7, with D unclear. V was trimmed by 7 bases and J by 2 bases, leaving 18 bases between them. Germline-derived CDR1 and CDR2 are WSHSY and SAAADI. The CDR3 runs to 15 residues. The CDR3 is CASIYATALTYEQYF. CDR3 coding DNA: TGCGCCAGCATATATGCCACAGCCCTTACCTACGAGCAGTACTTC.

The V and J genes are TRBV4-2 and TRBJ2-1; 10 bases match TRBD2. The CDR3 length is 21 residues. The germline CDR1 and CDR2 sequences are LGHNA and YNFKEQ. The V gene end was trimmed by 1 base and the J gene end by 0 bases; junction bases not matched to a gene: 15. The chain's CDR3 is CASSQGTGTSALLGSYNEQFF. The CDR3 nucleotides are TGTGCCAGCAGCCAAGGGACCGGGACTAGCGCCCTCCTCGGCTCCTACAATGAGCAGTTCTTC.

The rearrangement joins TRBV5-1 to TRBJ2-2; TRBD1 agrees at 9 bases. Germline V gives CDR1 SGHRS, CDR2 YFSETQ. This CDR3 has 15 amino acids. V lost 4 bases, J lost 4 bases, and 5 bases stayed unmatched. CDR3 sequence (DNA): TGCGCCAGCAGCCCGACAGGGGGAGTCACCGGGGAGCTGTTTTTT. It codes for CASSPTGGVTGELFF.

This rearrangement joins TRBV6-1 to TRBJ2-5; no clear D gene. The DNA end is more similar to TRBJ2-7, so the J call may be wrong. Germline-derived CDR1 and CDR2 are MNHNS and SASEGT. CDR3 size: 10 residues. CDR3 sequence reads: CASANYEQYF. For the CDR3, the DNA is TGTGCCAGCGCAAACTACGAGCAGTACTTC.

V gene TRBV7-9 combines with J gene TRBJ1-1, with TRBD1 matching 9 bases. Germline CDR1 and CDR2: SEHNR and FQNEAQ (reference sequence). V was clipped by 5 bases and J by 1 base; unmatched bases: 11. The CDR3 totals 17 residues. DNA for the CDR3: TGTGCCAGCAGCGCACCCCCTATGGGACAGGGGAACACTGAAGCTTTCTTT. Amino acids: CASSAPPMGQGNTEAFF.

This clone was observed a few times. The CDR3 loop is CASSYFGNTEAFF. The CDR3 DNA sequence: TGTGCCAGCAGTTACTTCGGGAACACTGAAGCTTTCTTT. The rearrangement links TRBV6-6 to TRBJ1-1; no firm D call. With 1 base removed from V and 1 base from J, the gap between germline ends came to 4 bases. The length of the CDR3 is 13 residues. Germline V gene sequence: CDR1 MNHNY, CDR2 SVGAGI (reference sequence).

J is TRBJ2-1 and V is TRBV6-1; TRBD2 aligns across 11 bases. This CDR3 spans 16 amino acids. Germline values: CDR1 MNHNS, CDR2 SASEGT. Trimming at V came to 4 bases and at J to 6 bases, leaving 8 bases not matched to a gene. CDR3 in DNA: TGTGCCAGCAGTGCCCAGCTAGCGGGGGGATTCAATGAGCAGTTCTTC. It is translated as CASSAQLAGGFNEQFF.

The chain links TRBV13 to TRBJ2-4, with 8 bases lining up with TRBD1. The CDR3 totals 18 residues. CDR1 PRHDT and CDR2 FYEKMQ come from the germline V gene (reference sequence). J lost 3 bases, V lost 2 bases, and 12 bases had no gene match. The CDR3 sequence: CASSLRTGPTRDKNIQYF. The CDR3 DNA follows: TGTGCCAGCAGCTTAAGGACAGGGCCAACAAGGGACAAAAACATTCAGTACTTC.

In this sample, this clone turned up once. One end of the junction does not line up with germline, which may come from a read error. V and J are TRBV7-9 and TRBJ2-6; possible D gene TRBD2, 5 bases. The CDR3 sequence is 16 residues long. From germline, CDR1 is SEHNR and CDR2 FQNEAQ (reference sequence). The CDR3 reads CSSSSMGVSGANVLTF. The CDR3 DNA reads TGTTCCAGCAGCTCTATGGGAGTATCTGGGGCCAACGTCCTGACTTTC.